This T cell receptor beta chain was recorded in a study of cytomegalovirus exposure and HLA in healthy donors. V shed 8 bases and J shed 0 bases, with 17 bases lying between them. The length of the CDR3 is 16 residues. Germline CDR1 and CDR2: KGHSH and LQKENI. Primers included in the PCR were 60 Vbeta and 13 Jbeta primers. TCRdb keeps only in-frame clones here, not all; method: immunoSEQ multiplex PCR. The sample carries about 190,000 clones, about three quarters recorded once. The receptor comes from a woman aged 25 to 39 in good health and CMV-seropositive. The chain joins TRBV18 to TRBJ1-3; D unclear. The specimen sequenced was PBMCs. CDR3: CASTRPTGSSGNTIYF. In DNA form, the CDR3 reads TGTGCCAGCACCAGGCCCACGGGGTCCTCTGGAAACACCATATATTTT. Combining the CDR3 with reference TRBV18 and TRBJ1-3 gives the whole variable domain NAGVMQNPRHLVRRRGQEARLRCSPMKGHSHVYWYRQLPEEGLKFMVYLQKENIIDESGMPKERFSAEFPKEGPSILRIQQVVRGDSAAYFCASTRPTGSSGNTIYFGEGSWLTVV.